This is a list of T cell receptor beta chains from one sample in a study of T cell responses to AZD1222 COVID-19 vaccine. The data were produced by immunoSEQ multiplex PCR, yet TCRdb's version contains in-frame clones alone and is incomplete. The data show about 150,000 clones, 75% to 90% seen once. The source material was peripheral blood, sampled after recovery from COVID-19. These receptors were obtained from an adult who had recovered from COVID-19. CDR3s include the opening cysteine and the closing phenylalanine or tryptophan. The order of the fields is clone size, V gene, J gene, D gene, CDR3 protein, CDR3 DNA. A D gene is named only where the DNA matches it firmly. Some rows have no size entry. The others give once, few or many, or a class for an expanded clone.

abundance: .; v_gene: TRBV4-3; j_gene: TRBJ2-3; d_gene: TRBD2; CDR3aa: CASSQAAGGRSDTQYF; CDR3nt: TGCGCCAGCAGCCAAGCGGCGGGGGGACGGTCAGATACGCAGTATTTT
abundance: .; v_gene: TRBV11-2; j_gene: TRBJ1-5; d_gene: .; CDR3aa: CASSLGESPHQPQHF; CDR3nt: TGTGCCAGCAGCTTAGGGGAGTCCCCTCATCAGCCCCAGCATTTT
abundance: .; v_gene: TRBV7-2; j_gene: TRBJ2-7; d_gene: TRBD1; CDR3aa: CASSYRDRGREQYF; CDR3nt: TGTGCCAGCAGCTACAGGGACAGGGGTCGCGAGCAGTACTTC
abundance: .; v_gene: TRBV5-4; j_gene: TRBJ1-2; d_gene: TRBD1; CDR3aa: CASSLGGQGLYGYTF; CDR3nt: TGTGCCAGCAGCTTGGGAGGACAGGGCCTCTATGGCTACACCTTC
abundance: .; v_gene: TRBV28; j_gene: TRBJ1-2; d_gene: TRBD1; CDR3aa: CASSLAGGGGRGYTF; CDR3nt: TGTGCCAGCAGTTTGGCAGGGGGAGGGGGTAGGGGCTACACCTTC
abundance: once; v_gene: TRBV27; j_gene: TRBJ2-3; d_gene: .; CDR3aa: CASSTYTDTQYF; CDR3nt: TGTGCCAGCAGTACCTACACAGATACGCAGTATTTT
abundance: .; v_gene: TRBV29-1; j_gene: TRBJ1-2; d_gene: .; CDR3aa: CSLLTPEESYGYTF; CDR3nt: TGCAGCCTTTTGACCCCAGAAGAGAGTTATGGCTACACCTTC
abundance: .; v_gene: TRBV9; j_gene: TRBJ1-1; d_gene: TRBD1; CDR3aa: CASSLTGFTEAFF; CDR3nt: TGTGCCAGCAGCCTGACAGGGTTCACTGAAGCTTTCTTT
abundance: .; v_gene: TRBV2; j_gene: TRBJ1-4; d_gene: TRBD1; CDR3aa: CASSRTGDKLFF; CDR3nt: TGTGCCAGCAGTCGGACAGGGGATAAACTGTTTTTT
abundance: .; v_gene: TRBV12-5; j_gene: TRBJ2-3; d_gene: TRBD2; CDR3aa: CASGLVAGGTDTQYF; CDR3nt: TGTGCTAGTGGTTTGGTAGCGGGGGGCACAGATACGCAGTATTTT
abundance: .; v_gene: TRBV9; j_gene: TRBJ1-2; d_gene: TRBD1; CDR3aa: CASSVRPGQAYGYTF; CDR3nt: TGTGCCAGCAGCGTCCGCCCGGGACAGGCCTATGGCTACACCTTC
abundance: few; v_gene: TRBV7-9; j_gene: TRBJ1-6; d_gene: .; CDR3aa: CASSLEQYNSPLHF; CDR3nt: TGTGCCAGCAGCTTAGAACAGTATAATTCACCCCTCCACTTT
abundance: .; v_gene: TRBV4-1; j_gene: TRBJ1-6; d_gene: .; CDR3aa: CASSQGGASASPLHF; CDR3nt: TGCGCCAGCAGCCAAGGTGGGGCCTCAGCTTCACCCCTCCACTTT
abundance: .; v_gene: TRBV10-3; j_gene: TRBJ1-3; d_gene: TRBD1; CDR3aa: CAISPTGGEGNTIYF; CDR3nt: TGTGCCATCAGTCCTACAGGGGGCGAAGGAAACACCATATATTTT
abundance: .; v_gene: TRBV12-3/TRBV12-4; j_gene: TRBJ2-3; d_gene: .; CDR3aa: CASSLQGTDTQYF; CDR3nt: TGTGCCAGCAGCCTACAGGGAACAGATACGCAGTATTTT
abundance: once; v_gene: TRBV2; j_gene: TRBJ2-3; d_gene: TRBD1; CDR3aa: CASSADRGLTDTQYF; CDR3nt: TGTGCCAGCAGCGCTGACAGGGGCCTCACAGATACGCAGTATTTT
abundance: .; v_gene: TRBV11-1; j_gene: TRBJ2-3; d_gene: TRBD1; CDR3aa: CASSLADRGPGTQYF; CDR3nt: TGTGCCAGCAGCTTAGCGGACAGGGGGCCGGGTACGCAGTATTTT
abundance: .; v_gene: TRBV6-1; j_gene: TRBJ2-5; d_gene: TRBD1; CDR3aa: CASSEARTGGAKTQYF; CDR3nt: TGTGCCAGCAGTGAAGCGAGAACAGGGGGCGCAAAGACCCAGTACTTC
abundance: once; v_gene: TRBV5-1; j_gene: TRBJ2-3; d_gene: .; CDR3aa: CASSLLNRGQREDTQYF; CDR3nt: TGCGCCAGCAGCCTTCTAAACAGGGGTCAGCGGGAAGATACGCAGTATTTT
abundance: .; v_gene: TRBV11-2; j_gene: TRBJ1-5; d_gene: .; CDR3aa: CASSLSYDSNQPQHF; CDR3nt: TGTGCCAGCAGCTTGTCGTACGATAGCAATCAGCCCCAGCATTTT
abundance: .; v_gene: TRBV10-3; j_gene: TRBJ2-4; d_gene: .; CDR3aa: CAISESSGGRLNKNIQYF; CDR3nt: TGTGCCATCAGTGAGTCGAGTGGGGGGCGGCTGAACAAAAACATTCAGTACTTC
abundance: .; v_gene: TRBV4-2; j_gene: TRBJ2-7; d_gene: .; CDR3aa: CASSRSPYEQYF; CDR3nt: TGTGCCAGCAGTCGCAGCCCTTACGAGCAGTACTTC